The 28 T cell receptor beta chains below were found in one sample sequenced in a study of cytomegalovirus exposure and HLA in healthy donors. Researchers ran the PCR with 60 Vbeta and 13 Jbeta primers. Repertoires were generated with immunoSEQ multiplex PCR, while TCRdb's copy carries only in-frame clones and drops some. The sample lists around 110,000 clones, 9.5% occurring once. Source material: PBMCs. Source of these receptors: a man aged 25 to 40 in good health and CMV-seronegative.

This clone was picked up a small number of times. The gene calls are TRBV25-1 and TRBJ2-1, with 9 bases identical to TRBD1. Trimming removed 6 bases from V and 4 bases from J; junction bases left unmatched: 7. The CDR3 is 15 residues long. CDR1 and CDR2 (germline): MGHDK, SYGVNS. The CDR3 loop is CASRPPGTGYNEQFF. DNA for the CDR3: TGTGCCAGCAGACCCCCCGGGACAGGGTACAATGAGCAGTTCTTC.

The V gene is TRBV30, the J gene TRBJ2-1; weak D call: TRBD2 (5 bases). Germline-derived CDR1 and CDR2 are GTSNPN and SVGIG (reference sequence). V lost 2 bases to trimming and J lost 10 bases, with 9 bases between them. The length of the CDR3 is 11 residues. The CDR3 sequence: CAWSKLEEQFF. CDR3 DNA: TGTGCCTGGAGTAAACTAGAAGAGCAGTTCTTC. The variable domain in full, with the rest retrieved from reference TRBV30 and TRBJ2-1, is SQTIHQWPATLVQPVGSPLSLECTVEGTSNPNLYWYRQAAGRGLQLLFYSVGIGQISSEVPQNLSASRPQDRQFILSSKKLLLSDSGFYLCAWSKLEEQFFGPGTRLTVL.

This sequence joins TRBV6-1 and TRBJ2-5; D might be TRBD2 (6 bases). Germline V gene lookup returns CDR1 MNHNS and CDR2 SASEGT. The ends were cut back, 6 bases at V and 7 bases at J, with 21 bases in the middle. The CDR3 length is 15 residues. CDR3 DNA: TGTGCCAGCAGCGAGCACCAGACTAGGAGGGGGACCCAGTACTTC. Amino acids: CASSEHQTRRGTQYF.

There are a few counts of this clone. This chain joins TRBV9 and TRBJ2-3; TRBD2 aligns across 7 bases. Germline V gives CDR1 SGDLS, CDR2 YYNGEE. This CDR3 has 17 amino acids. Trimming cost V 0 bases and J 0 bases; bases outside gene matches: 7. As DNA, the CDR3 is TGTGCCAGCAGCGTAGGCGGGAGTTTTCCTAGCACAGATACGCAGTATTTT. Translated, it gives CASSVGGSFPSTDTQYF.

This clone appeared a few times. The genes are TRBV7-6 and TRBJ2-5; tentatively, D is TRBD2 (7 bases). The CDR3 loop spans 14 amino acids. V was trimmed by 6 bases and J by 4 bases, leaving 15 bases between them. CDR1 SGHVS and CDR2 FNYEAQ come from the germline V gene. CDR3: CASSPGGAGETQYF. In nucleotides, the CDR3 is TGTGCCAGCAGTCCTGGGGGGGCTGGAGAGACCCAGTACTTC.

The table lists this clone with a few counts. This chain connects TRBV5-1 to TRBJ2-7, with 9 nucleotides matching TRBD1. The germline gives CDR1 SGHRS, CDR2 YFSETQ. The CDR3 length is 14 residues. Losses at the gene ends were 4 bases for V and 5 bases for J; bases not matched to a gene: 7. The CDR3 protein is CASSPGQGVNEQYF. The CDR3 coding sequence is TGCGCCAGCAGCCCGGGACAGGGAGTCAACGAGCAGTACTTC.

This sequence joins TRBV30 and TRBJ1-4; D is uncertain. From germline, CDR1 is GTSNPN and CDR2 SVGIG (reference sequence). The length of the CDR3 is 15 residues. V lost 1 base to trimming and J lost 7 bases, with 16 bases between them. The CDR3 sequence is CAWSALLTSGEKLFF. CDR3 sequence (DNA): TGTGCCTGGAGTGCATTACTGACAAGTGGTGAAAAACTGTTTTTT.

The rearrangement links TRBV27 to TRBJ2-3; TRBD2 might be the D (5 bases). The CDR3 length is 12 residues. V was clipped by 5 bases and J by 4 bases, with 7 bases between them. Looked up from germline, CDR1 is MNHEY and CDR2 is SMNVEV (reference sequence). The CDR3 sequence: CASSTGADTQYF. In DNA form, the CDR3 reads TGTGCCAGCAGTACCGGGGCAGATACGCAGTATTTT.

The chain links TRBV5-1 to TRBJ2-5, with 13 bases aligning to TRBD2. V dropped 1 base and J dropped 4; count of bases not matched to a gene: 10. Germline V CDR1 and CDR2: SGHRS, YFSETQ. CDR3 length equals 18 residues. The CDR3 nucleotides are TGCGCCAGCAGCTTGAGGACTAGCGGGAGTTTAGTCGGAGAGACCCAGTACTTC. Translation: CASSLRTSGSLVGETQYF.

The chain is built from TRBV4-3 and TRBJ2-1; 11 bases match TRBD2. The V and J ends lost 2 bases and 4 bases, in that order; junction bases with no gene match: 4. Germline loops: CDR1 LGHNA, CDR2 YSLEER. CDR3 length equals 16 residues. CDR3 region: CASSQLRLAGYNEQFF. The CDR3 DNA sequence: TGCGCCAGCAGCCAACTCAGACTAGCGGGGTACAATGAGCAGTTCTTC.

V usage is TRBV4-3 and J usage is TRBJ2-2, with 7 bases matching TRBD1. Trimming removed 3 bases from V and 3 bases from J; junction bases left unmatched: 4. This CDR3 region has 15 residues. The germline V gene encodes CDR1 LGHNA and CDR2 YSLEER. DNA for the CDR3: TGCGCCAGCAGCCAGGGGACAGAACACACCGGGGAGCTGTTTTTT. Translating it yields CASSQGTEHTGELFF.

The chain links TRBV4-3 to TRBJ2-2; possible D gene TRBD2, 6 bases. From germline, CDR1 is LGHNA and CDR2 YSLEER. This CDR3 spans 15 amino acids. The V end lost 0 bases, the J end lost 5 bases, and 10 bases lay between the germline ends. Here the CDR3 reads CASSQDFAGTGELFF. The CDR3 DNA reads TGCGCCAGCAGCCAAGACTTTGCGGGGACCGGGGAGCTGTTTTTT.

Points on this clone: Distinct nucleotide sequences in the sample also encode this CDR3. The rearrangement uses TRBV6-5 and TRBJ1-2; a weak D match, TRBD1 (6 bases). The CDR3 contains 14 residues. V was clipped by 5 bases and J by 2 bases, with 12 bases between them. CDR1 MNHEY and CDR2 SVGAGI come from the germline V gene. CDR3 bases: TGTGCCAGCAGTCCACAGGGTACCAACTATGGCTACACCTTC. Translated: CASSPQGTNYGYTF.

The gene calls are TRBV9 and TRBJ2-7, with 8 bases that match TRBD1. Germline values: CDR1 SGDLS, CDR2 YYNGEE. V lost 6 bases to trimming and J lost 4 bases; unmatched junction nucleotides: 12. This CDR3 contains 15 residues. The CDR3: CASTESDRVWYEQYF. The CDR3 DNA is TGTGCCAGCACCGAATCGGACAGGGTTTGGTACGAGCAGTACTTC. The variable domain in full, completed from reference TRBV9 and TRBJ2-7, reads DSGVTQTPKHLITATGQRVTLRCSPRSGDLSVYWYQQSLDQGLQFLIQYYNGEERAKGNILERFSAQQFPDLHSELNLSSLELGDSALYFCASTESDRVWYEQYFGPGTRLTVT.

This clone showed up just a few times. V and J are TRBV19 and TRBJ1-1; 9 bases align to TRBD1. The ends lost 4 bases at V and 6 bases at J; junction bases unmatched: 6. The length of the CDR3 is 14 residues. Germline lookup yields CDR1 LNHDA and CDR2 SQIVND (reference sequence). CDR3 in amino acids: CASSTGQGLPEAFF. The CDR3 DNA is TGTGCCAGTAGTACTGGACAGGGGTTGCCTGAAGCTTTCTTT.

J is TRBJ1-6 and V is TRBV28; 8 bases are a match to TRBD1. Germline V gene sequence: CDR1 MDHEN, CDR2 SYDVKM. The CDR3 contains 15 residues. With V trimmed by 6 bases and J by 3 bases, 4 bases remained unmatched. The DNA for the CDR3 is TGTGCCAGCAGGCCGACAGGGGTCTATAATTCACCCCTCCACTTT. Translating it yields CASRPTGVYNSPLHF.

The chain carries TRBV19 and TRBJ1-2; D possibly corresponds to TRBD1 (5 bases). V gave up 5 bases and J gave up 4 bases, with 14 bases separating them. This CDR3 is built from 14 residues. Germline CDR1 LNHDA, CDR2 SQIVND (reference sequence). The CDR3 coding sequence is TGTGCCAGTAGTGTCCAGGGCCGGAGCTATGGCTACACCTTC. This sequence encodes CASSVQGRSYGYTF.

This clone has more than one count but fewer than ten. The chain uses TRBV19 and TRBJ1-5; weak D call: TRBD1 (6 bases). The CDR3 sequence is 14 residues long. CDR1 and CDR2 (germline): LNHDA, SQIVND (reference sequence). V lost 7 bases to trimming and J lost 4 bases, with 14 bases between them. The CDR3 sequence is CASKSGQQNQPQHF. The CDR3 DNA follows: TGTGCCAGTAAATCTGGACAGCAAAATCAGCCCCAGCATTTT.

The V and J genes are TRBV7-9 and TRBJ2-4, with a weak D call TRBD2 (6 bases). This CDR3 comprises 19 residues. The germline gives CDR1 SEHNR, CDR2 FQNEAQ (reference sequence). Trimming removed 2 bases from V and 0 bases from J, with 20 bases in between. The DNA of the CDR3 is TGTGCCAGCAGCTTATGGGCACCGACGGGACTTATAGCCAAAAACATTCAGTACTTC. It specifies CASSLWAPTGLIAKNIQYF.

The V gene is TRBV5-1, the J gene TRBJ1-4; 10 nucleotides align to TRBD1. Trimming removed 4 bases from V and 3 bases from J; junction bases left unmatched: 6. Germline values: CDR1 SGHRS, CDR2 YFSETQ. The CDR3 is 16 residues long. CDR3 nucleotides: TGCGCCAGCAGCCACGACAGGGGGCTTGCTAATGAAAAACTGTTTTTT. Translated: CASSHDRGLANEKLFF.

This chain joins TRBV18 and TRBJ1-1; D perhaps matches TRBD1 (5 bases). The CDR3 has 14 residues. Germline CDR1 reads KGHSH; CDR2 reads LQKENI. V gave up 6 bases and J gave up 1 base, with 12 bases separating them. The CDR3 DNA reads TGTGCCAGCTCGTCAGGGATATCGAACACTGAAGCTTTCTTT. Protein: CASSSGISNTEAFF.

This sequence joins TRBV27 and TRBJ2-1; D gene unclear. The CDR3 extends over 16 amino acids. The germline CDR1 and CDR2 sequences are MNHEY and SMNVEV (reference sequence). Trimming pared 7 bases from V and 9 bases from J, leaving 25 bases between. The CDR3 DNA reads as TGTGCCAGCATCCCTCGGGTGAGTTTAAATGAAGCTGAGCAGTTCTTC. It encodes CASIPRVSLNEAEQFF.

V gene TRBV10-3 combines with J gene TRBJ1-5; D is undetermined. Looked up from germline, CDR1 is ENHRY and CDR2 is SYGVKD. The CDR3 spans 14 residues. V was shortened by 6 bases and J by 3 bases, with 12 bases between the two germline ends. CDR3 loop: CAISPGLNNQPQHF. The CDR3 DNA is TGTGCCATCAGCCCCGGACTGAACAATCAGCCCCAGCATTTT.

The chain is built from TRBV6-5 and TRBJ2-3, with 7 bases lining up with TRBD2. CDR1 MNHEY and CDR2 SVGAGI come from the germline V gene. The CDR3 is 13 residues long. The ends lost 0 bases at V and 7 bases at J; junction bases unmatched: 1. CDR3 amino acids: CASSYSRGNTQYF. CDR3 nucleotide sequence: TGTGCCAGCAGTTACTCGCGGGGGAATACGCAGTATTTT.

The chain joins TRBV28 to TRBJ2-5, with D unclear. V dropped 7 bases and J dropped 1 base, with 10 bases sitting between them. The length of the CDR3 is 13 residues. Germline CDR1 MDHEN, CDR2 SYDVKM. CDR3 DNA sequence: TGTGCCAGCACCCCAGGAACCCAAGAGACCCAGTACTTC. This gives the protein CASTPGTQETQYF.

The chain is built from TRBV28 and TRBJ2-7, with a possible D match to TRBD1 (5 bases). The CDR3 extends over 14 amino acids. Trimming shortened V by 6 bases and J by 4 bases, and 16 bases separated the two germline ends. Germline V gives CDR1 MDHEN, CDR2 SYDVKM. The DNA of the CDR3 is TGTGCCAGCAGACACACCAGGGAAGGATACGAGCAGTACTTC. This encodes CASRHTREGYEQYF.

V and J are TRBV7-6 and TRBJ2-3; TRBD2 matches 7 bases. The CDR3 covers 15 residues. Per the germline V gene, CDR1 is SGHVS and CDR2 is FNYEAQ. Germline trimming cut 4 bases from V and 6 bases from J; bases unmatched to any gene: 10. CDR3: CASSSLDGGGDTQYF. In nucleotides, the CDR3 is TGTGCCAGCAGCTCGCTCGATGGCGGGGGTGATACGCAGTATTTT.

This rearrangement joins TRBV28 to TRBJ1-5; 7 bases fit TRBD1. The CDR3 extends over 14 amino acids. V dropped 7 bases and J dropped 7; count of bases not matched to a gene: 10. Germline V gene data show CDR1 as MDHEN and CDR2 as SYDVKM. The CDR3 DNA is TGTGCCAGCACTAAGACAGGGTTGGGACAGCCCCAGCATTTT. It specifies CASTKTGLGQPQHF.